These 25 T cell receptor beta chains were sequenced from one sample in a study of monozygotic twins with inflammatory bowel disease. TCRdb reprocessed the 5' RACE reads and stores each CDR3 protein as one record, lacking DNA. Its table records a few hundred thousand distinct CDR3 sequences. The sequenced material came from blood. These receptors came from a human donor with ulcerative colitis or Crohn's disease, or a healthy co-twin of an affected twin (not recorded which).

The chain joins TRBV5-1 to TRBJ1-1. Per germline, CDR1 SGHRS and CDR2 YFSETQ. There are 17 residues in the CDR3. The CDR3 sequence: CASSLATGGVMNTEAFF.

V usage is TRBV7-8 and J usage is TRBJ2-5; TCRdb picks TRBD1, but there is no DNA to check that call. Germline values: CDR1 SGHVS, CDR2 FQNEAQ. The CDR3 loop spans 15 amino acids. The CDR3 protein is CASSYRARGQETQYF. The full variable domain, its missing parts supplied by reference TRBV7-8 and TRBJ2-5, is GAGVSQSPRYKVAKRGQDVALRCDPISGHVSLFWYQQALGQGPEFLTYFQNEAQLDKSGLPSDRFFAERPEGSVSTLKIQRTQQEDSAVYLCASSYRARGQETQYFGPGTRLLVL.

The chain recombines TRBV7-9 with TRBJ1-1; the D call of TRBD1 rests on TCRdb alone, since no DNA is present to check it. The CDR3 is 15 residues long. The germline gives CDR1 SEHNR, CDR2 FQNEAQ (reference sequence). The CDR3 region is CASSLETGRETEAFF.

The gene calls are TRBV10-3 and TRBJ1-3. Germline CDR1 ENHRY, CDR2 SYGVKD. This CDR3 comprises 15 residues. The CDR3 protein is CAISDRTDSGNTIYF.

The rearrangement uses TRBV28 and TRBJ2-7; TCRdb reports TRBD1, a call that lacks DNA to check it against. The length of the CDR3 is 14 residues. Germline values: CDR1 MDHEN, CDR2 SYDVKM. CDR3 sequence: CASSPPSYAYEQYF.

The rearrangement uses TRBV21-1 and TRBJ2-4; TCRdb calls TRBD2, which cannot be checked without DNA. TRBV21-1 is shown as a pseudogene. This CDR3 has 16 residues. CDR3 residues: CAGPDSVCLAKNIQYF.

This chain joins TRBV7-2 and TRBJ2-3. This CDR3 has 16 residues. Germline CDR1 and CDR2: SGHTA and FQGNSA. The CDR3 spells CASSLLVDGTTDTQYF.

V and J are TRBV7-2 and TRBJ1-5. CDR1 SGHTA and CDR2 FQGNSA come from the germline V gene. There are 16 residues in the CDR3. CDR3 in amino acids: CASSLASRGGGQPQHF. The full variable domain, completed using reference TRBV7-2 and TRBJ1-5, is GAGVSQSPSNKVTEKGKDVELRCDPISGHTALYWYRQSLGQGLEFLIYFQGNSAPDKSGLPSDRFSAERTGGSVSTLTIQRTQQEDSAVYLCASSLASRGGGQPQHFGDGTRLSIL.

This sequence joins TRBV7-2 and TRBJ2-3; there is no DNA to check the TCRdb D call of TRBD2. Germline V CDR1 and CDR2: SGHTA, FQGNSA. The CDR3 extends over 15 amino acids. CDR3 protein: CASSFPAGGSDTQYF.

The chain couples TRBV29-1 to TRBJ2-3. The CDR3 is made up of 16 amino acids. Germline V gene data show CDR1 as SQVTM and CDR2 as ANQGSEA. CDR3 loop: CSAIGLAVTSTDTQYF.

The J gene is TRBJ2-1, the V gene TRBV12-3 or TRBV12-4; TCRdb's D call, TRBD2, is unchecked because there is no DNA. The CDR3 loop spans 15 amino acids. The CDR3 spells CASSLVSGFYNEQFF.

The CDR3 loop is CASRSGTMSDEQYF. The J gene is TRBJ2-7, the V gene TRBV28; TCRdb's D call of TRBD2 is untestable without DNA. CDR3 length: 14 residues. Looked up from germline, CDR1 is MDHEN and CDR2 is SYDVKM.

This chain links TRBV18 with TRBJ2-1; TCRdb proposes TRBD2, but this gene call is untestable without DNA. The CDR3 consists of 18 residues. Germline CDR1 is KGHSH and CDR2 is LQKENI. CDR3 residues: CASSPGLAGTSSYNEQFF.

The chain is built from TRBV20-1 and TRBJ2-2; the D gene TCRdb calls, TRBD2, cannot be checked with no DNA. Germline CDR1 DFQATT, CDR2 SNEGSKA (reference sequence). The CDR3 has 15 residues. The CDR3 sequence: CSARTSGGAVGELFF.

The chain carries TRBV5-6 and TRBJ2-3. The CDR3 is 14 residues long. Germline CDR1 reads SGHDT; CDR2 reads YYEEEE. Here the CDR3 reads CASSWDRGWDTQYF. Combining the CDR3 with reference TRBV5-6 and TRBJ2-3 gives the whole variable domain DAGVTQSPTHLIKTRGQQVTLRCSPKSGHDTVSWYQQALGQGPQFIFQYYEEEERQRGNFPDRFSGHQFPNYSSELNVNALLLGDSALYLCASSWDRGWDTQYFGPGTRLTVL.

V is TRBV27 and J is TRBJ1-4. CDR3 length equals 19 residues. Per germline, CDR1 MNHEY and CDR2 SMNVEV (reference sequence). The CDR3 protein is CASSLSPPSPTGSGEKLFF.

This chain uses TRBV11-2 with TRBJ2-1; TCRdb's assignment of TRBD1 cannot be checked, as there is no DNA. The CDR3 runs 16 residues. Germline values: CDR1 SGHAT, CDR2 FQNNGV. Here the CDR3 reads CASRPGRGALFDEQFF.

This chain connects TRBV18 to TRBJ2-1; no DNA is available, so the TRBD1 call from TCRdb remains unchecked. This CDR3 spans 13 amino acids. CDR1 is KGHSH, CDR2 LQKENI, per germline. The CDR3 region is CASSPGQLEGEFF.

The rearrangement joins TRBV24-1 to TRBJ2-5. The CDR3 is 13 residues long. Germline-derived CDR1 and CDR2 are KGHDR and SFDVKD. This chain's CDR3 is CATSEGSRETQYF.

The gene calls are TRBV12-3 or TRBV12-4 and TRBJ1-1. This CDR3 is 14 amino acids long. The CDR3 reads CASSFGPLSTEAFF.

The chain joins TRBV27 to TRBJ2-7; TCRdb returns TRBD1, unconfirmable since there is no DNA. CDR1 is MNHEY, CDR2 SMNVEV, per germline (reference sequence). The CDR3 consists of 14 residues. The CDR3 loop reads CASSFKDNSYEQYF.

The V and J genes are TRBV14 and TRBJ1-1; TCRdb reports TRBD1, a call that lacks DNA to check it against. Germline V gives CDR1 SGHDN, CDR2 FVKESK. The CDR3 has 15 residues. The CDR3 loop is CASSQSDRWNTEAFF. The full variable domain, its missing parts supplied by reference TRBV14 and TRBJ1-1, is EAGVTQFPSHSVIEKGQTVTLRCDPISGHDNLYWYRRVMGKEIKFLLHFVKESKQDESGMPNNRFLAERTGGTYSTLKVQPAELEDSGVYFCASSQSDRWNTEAFFGQGTRLTVV.

The rearrangement uses TRBV24-1 and TRBJ1-6; the TCRdb call, TRBD1, lacks DNA for checking. Per the germline V gene, CDR1 is KGHDR and CDR2 is SFDVKD. The CDR3 is made up of 11 amino acids. This chain's CDR3 is CASGVYSPLHF.

The chain is built from TRBV2 and TRBJ2-5; no DNA is available, so the TRBD1 call from TCRdb remains unchecked. The CDR3 spans 13 residues. CDR1 is SNHLY and CDR2 is FYNNEI in the germline V gene. Here the CDR3 reads CASSGTVIETQYF.

The gene calls are TRBV15 and TRBJ2-3; as DNA is missing, the TRBD2 call by TCRdb cannot be tested. Germline assignment: CDR1 LNHNV and CDR2 YYDKDF (reference sequence). This CDR3 has 14 amino acids. The CDR3 is CATEEGGPTDTQYF. Drawing the rest from reference TRBV15 and TRBJ2-3, the complete variable domain is DAMVIQNPRYQVTQFGKPVTLSCSQTLNHNVMYWYQQKSSQAPKLLFHYYDKDFNNEADTPDNFQSRRPNTSFCFLDIRSPGLGDTAMYLCATEEGGPTDTQYFGPGTRLTVL.